This T cell receptor beta chain was retrieved from a study of molecular identifiers for immune sequencing clone quantification. Trimming removed 8 bases at V and 0 bases at J, with 14 bases between. Looked up from germline, CDR1 is MNHEY and CDR2 is SMNVEV (reference sequence). The CDR3 loop spans 14 amino acids. This clonotype appeared many times. TCRdb processed the PCR reads anew with MiXCR; each CDR3 protein has one entry. This sample has 600,000 to 650,000 distinct CDR3 sequences, with nearly 20% found just once. Sample: naive CD8+ T cells from blood, with Jurkat cell RNA spiked in. The subset was: FACS-sorted CD8+CD4-CCR7+CD45RA+ naive T cells. The receptor comes from a human donor in good health. Some libraries in this study had Jurkat cell RNA spiked in. V usage is TRBV27 and J usage is TRBJ2-7; D is possibly TRBD1 (6 bases). CDR3 residues: CASGQQDSSYEQYF. CDR3 DNA: TGTGCCAGCGGCCAGCAGGACAGCTCCTACGAGCAGTACTTC.